This T cell receptor (beta chain) stems from a study of cytomegalovirus exposure and HLA in healthy donors. Study information: Per a later analysis, the roughly 680 first-cohort and approximately 120 validation repertoires shared one platform. Study observations and caveats: Reports described diagnosis of cytomegalovirus status by the classifier as highly specific and sensitive. While the bulk of TCR sequences proved rare, some public TCRs turned up in many donors.

Using immunoSEQ multiplex PCR, the repertoire was profiled, and TCRdb retains in-frame clones only, with some absent. The sample lists 220,000 or so clones; roughly 87% were seen once. The germline gives CDR1 MNHEY, CDR2 SMNVEV (reference sequence). The CDR3 totals 15 residues. V lost 4 bases and J lost 8; bases outside the gene matches: 10. A word on this clone: The antigen remains unidentified.

Sequencing was done on a sample of PBMCs. This TCR was sampled from a woman aged 18-29 years in good health and CMV-seropositive. The chain combines TRBV27 with TRBJ1-4, with 7 nucleotides matching TRBD1. The CDR3 sequence is CASSSGTALLEKLFF. The DNA for the CDR3 is TGTGCCAGCAGTTCCGGGACAGCCTTATTGGAAAAACTGTTTTTT.